Reported below is one TCR beta chain. Assay used: immunoSEQ multiplex PCR; TCRdb lists only in-frame clones, some missing. The sample includes about 19,000 clones, approximately 88% of them seen just once. Unmatched junction bases numbered 2, after V lost 4 bases and J lost 2 bases. The CDR3 is 15 residues long. CDR1 is LNHDA, CDR2 SQIVND, per germline (reference sequence). The data stem from a study of OX40 agonist ivuxolimab in advanced cancers. Study overall: Given to patients was ivuxolimab, an agonistic anti-OX40 (CD134) antibody. Mean age around 64 years, range about 23 to 85; 82.7% male.

The chain is built from TRBV19 and TRBJ2-7; TRBD2 matches 13 bases. The receptor's source is an adult with an advanced solid tumor such as melanoma, head and neck, liver or kidney cancer. This specimen consisted of CD4+ or CD8+ T cells sorted from blood, obtained in a trial of the OX40 agonist ivuxolimab. This chain's CDR3 is CASSSGTSGTYEQYF. In DNA form, the CDR3 reads TGTGCCAGTAGTAGCGGGACTAGCGGGACCTACGAGCAGTACTTC.